This T cell receptor beta chain was found in a study of human T cells and chemical hapten exposure. Each CDR3 protein is one row after TCRdb ran MiXCR on the RACE reads. Among just under 60,000 distinct CDR3 sequences listed, around 12% were seen once. Time point indicated: patch test 3, about 24 weeks after DPC sensitization. Treatment noted: therapeutic diphenylcyclopropenone sensitization with weekly scalp DPC. Each patch-test visit's blood sample preceded patch application. The germline gives CDR1 ENHRY, CDR2 SYGVKD. The CDR3 is 11 residues long. Deletions cut 5 bases from V and 0 bases from J, with 1 base between.

This sequence joins TRBV10-3 and TRBJ2-5; D remains ambiguous. This TCR derives from a man aged 25 to 45 with alopecia areata. Some clones in this sample may be carry-over from other donors' samples. The sample here was whole blood, taken in connection with sensitization to the hapten diphenylcyclopropenone (DPC). CDR3 sequence: CAISNQETQYF. The CDR3 region has the DNA TGTGCCATCAGTAACCAAGAGACCCAGTACTTC.